This TCR beta chain was documented in a study of blood T cells in healthy people across ages. Study observations and caveats: PBMCs were not sorted, which prevented a conclusive comparison of naive versus antigen-experienced cells.

Every donor provided ten milliliters of peripheral blood. This clonotype was picked up many times. No antigen is known for it. With a J-beta primer mix and a sample-barcoded 5' primer, a second PCR ran 7 to 11 cycles. Every cDNA molecule carried a tag from a template-switch adaptor bearing 12 random nucleotides. Using its own MiXCR run on the 5' RACE reads, TCRdb lists one record per CDR3 protein. The sample carries about 1.8 million distinct CDR3 sequences, roughly 49% recorded once. Per the germline V gene, CDR1 is SGHTA and CDR2 is FQGNSA. The CDR3 runs 13 residues. Trimming removed 1 base at V and 7 bases at J, with 8 bases between.

The sample was blood. This chain links TRBV7-2 with TRBJ1-5; possible D gene TRBD1, 6 bases. This sequence was found in a woman aged 40 to 55 in good health. For the CDR3, the DNA is TGTGCCAGCAGCTTAGATGGGGGCCAGCCCCAGCATTTT. The encoded protein is CASSLDGGQPQHF.